The rows below give T cell receptor beta chains drawn from one sample of a study of cytomegalovirus exposure and HLA in healthy donors. Assay used: immunoSEQ multiplex PCR; TCRdb lists only in-frame clones, some missing. Among around 200,000 clones listed, around 83% were seen once. Input material: PBMCs. These receptors were collected from a woman in her forties or fifties in good health and CMV-seropositive. Each CDR3 is given with its conserved first and last residue.

j_call v_call cdr3_aa
TRBJ2-3 TRBV7-2 CASSLASGGDTQYF
TRBJ2-7 TRBV19 CASSGQANYEQYF
TRBJ2-2 TRBV9 CASSSTAVFGELFF
TRBJ1-1 TRBV6-1 CASGGGLLGDTEAFF
TRBJ2-3 TRBV27 CASTPGLAGVTITDTQYF
TRBJ1-1 TRBV28 CASSLSPWWGLGDTEAFF
TRBJ2-2 TRBV10-3 CAISESFRGRLFTGELFF
TRBJ2-2 TRBV7-2 CASSPGTGDTGELFF
TRBJ1-2 TRBV23-1 CASSQSSGPGQGSGYTF
TRBJ1-2 TRBV4-1 CASSQSGQGNYGYTF
TRBJ1-1 TRBV7-9 CASLVGRSAEAFF
TRBJ1-1 TRBV4-3 CASSQDKGFVMNTEAFF
TRBJ1-2 TRBV27 CASSLTGGGYTF
TRBJ1-5 TRBV19 CASSIRDNNQPQHF
TRBJ1-5 TRBV5-1 CASSITTGAGQPQHF
TRBJ1-4 TRBV11-2 CASSQRGGKGEKLFF
TRBJ2-1 TRBV28 CASTIGRGTYNEQFF
TRBJ1-1 TRBV29-1 CSVRGGVGTEAFF
TRBJ2-1 TRBV11-2 CASSLRDTSYNEQFF
TRBJ1-4 TRBV30 CAWSVLVPEKLFF
TRBJ2-7 TRBV10-3 CAISESGVALEQYF
TRBJ2-1 TRBV9 CASSRPRTGANEQFF
TRBJ2-5 TRBV7-3 CASSPSGGPQETQYF
TRBJ1-1 TRBV6-6 CASSRTFFESTEAFF
TRBJ2-5 TRBV7-9 CASSSQGYQETQYF
TRBJ1-4 TRBV7-9 CASSLGSSRNEKLFF
TRBJ2-1 TRBV18 CASSPLASGGTYNEQFF
TRBJ2-3 TRBV7-2 CASSLNTGGGDTQYF
TRBJ2-7 TRBV4-3 CASSQGTLRYEQYF
TRBJ2-4 TRBV6-1 CANPGTAKNIQYF
TRBJ2-2 TRBV30 CAWSLRDRASGELFF
TRBJ1-3 TRBV19 CASNRGGRGNTIYF
TRBJ2-1 TRBV7-6 CASSSRTSGGPYNEQFF
TRBJ2-3 TRBV9 CASSPRQGTDTQYF
TRBJ1-1 TRBV7-9 CASSLAGAEAFF
TRBJ1-1 TRBV7-9 CASSLTPNTEAFF
TRBJ1-2 TRBV9 CASSVAPGGYGYTF
TRBJ1-2 TRBV5-1 CASSLTGPTNYGYTF